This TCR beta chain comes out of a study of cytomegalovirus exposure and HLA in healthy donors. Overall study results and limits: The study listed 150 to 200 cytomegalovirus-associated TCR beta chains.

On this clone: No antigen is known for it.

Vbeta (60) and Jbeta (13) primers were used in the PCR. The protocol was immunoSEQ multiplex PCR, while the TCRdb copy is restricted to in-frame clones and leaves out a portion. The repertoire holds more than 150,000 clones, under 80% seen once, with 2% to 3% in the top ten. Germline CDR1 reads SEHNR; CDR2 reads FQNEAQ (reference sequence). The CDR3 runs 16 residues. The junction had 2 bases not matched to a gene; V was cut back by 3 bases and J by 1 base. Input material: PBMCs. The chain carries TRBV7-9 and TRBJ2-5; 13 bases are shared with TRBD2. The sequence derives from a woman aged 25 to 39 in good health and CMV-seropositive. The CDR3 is CASSFTSGGAQETQYF. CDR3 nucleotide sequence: TGTGCCAGCAGCTTTACTAGCGGGGGGGCCCAAGAGACCCAGTACTTC.